Listed below are T cell receptor beta chains from one sample, sequenced in a study of shared clonotypes between healthy human individuals. The protocol was immunoSEQ multiplex PCR, while the TCRdb copy is restricted to in-frame clones and leaves out a portion. This table holds approximately 180,000 clones, 85% to 95% found once. The sequenced sample was naive CD4+ T cells sorted from blood. Receptor source: a woman in her twenties or thirties in good health. CDR3s include the opening cysteine and the closing phenylalanine or tryptophan. The D gene is left open where the match is weak. Rows give clone size only sometimes, using once, few, many, or a class for an expanded clone.

size | J | V | D | CDR3 | DNA
once | TRBJ1-1 | TRBV18 | - | CASGKRGDTEAFF | TGTGCCAGCGGAAAAAGGGGTGACACTGAAGCTTTCTTT
- | TRBJ2-7 | TRBV6-6 | TRBD2 | CASSPRTSGSREQYF | TGTGCCAGCAGCCCAAGGACTAGCGGGAGTCGCGAGCAGTACTTC
- | TRBJ1-1 | TRBV7-9 | TRBD1 | CASRPQGGNTEAFF | TGTGCCAGCAGACCGCAGGGGGGGAACACTGAAGCTTTCTTT
- | TRBJ2-3 | TRBV15 | TRBD1 | CATSRGQGWADTQYF | TGTGCCACCAGCAGAGGACAGGGGTGGGCAGATACGCAGTATTTT
- | TRBJ2-7 | TRBV19 | TRBD1 | CASTKGGTGKYEQYF | TGTGCCAGTACAAAGGGGGGGACAGGGAAATACGAGCAGTACTTC
- | TRBJ2-7 | TRBV10-2 | - | CASSERLAGYEQYF | TGCGCCAGCAGTGAGCGGCTAGCAGGGTACGAGCAGTACTTC
- | TRBJ2-7 | TRBV29-1 | - | CSGSRGDHEQYF | TGCAGCGGATCCCGGGGCGACCACGAGCAGTACTTC
- | TRBJ1-1 | TRBV19 | TRBD1 | CASSIRQGRGNTEAFF | TGTGCCAGTAGTATCCGACAGGGCCGAGGGAACACTGAAGCTTTCTTT
- | TRBJ1-2 | TRBV19 | - | CASSPQGVGYGYTF | TGTGCCAGTAGTCCGCAGGGTGTTGGCTATGGCTACACCTTC
- | TRBJ2-5 | TRBV7-9 | TRBD2 | CASSFASGLQETQYF | TGTGCCAGCAGCTTTGCTAGCGGGCTCCAAGAGACCCAGTACTTC
- | TRBJ2-6 | TRBV27 | - | CTSSSPGTGANVLTF | TGTACCAGCAGTTCCCCAGGGACTGGGGCCAACGTCCTGACTTTC
- | TRBJ2-7 | TRBV5-1 | - | CASSLSGTTSSYEQYF | TGCGCCAGCAGCTTGAGTGGGACGACCAGCTCCTACGAGCAGTACTTC
- | TRBJ1-1 | TRBV18 | - | CASSPSDGNTEAFF | TGTGCCAGCTCACCCTCGGACGGGAACACTGAAGCTTTCTTT
few | TRBJ1-2 | TRBV19 | TRBD1 | CASSRKGQGGYTF | TGTGCCAGTAGTAGAAAAGGACAGGGCGGCTACACCTTC
- | TRBJ1-6 | TRBV2 | - | CASSEDGGAPLHF | TGTGCCAGCAGTGAAGATGGGGGGGCACCCCTCCACTTT
- | TRBJ2-7 | TRBV6-5 | - | CASTAGRGYEQYF | TGTGCCAGCACCGCGGGGCGGGGCTACGAGCAGTACTTC
- | TRBJ1-4 | TRBV25-1 | - | CASGTAPNEKLFF | TGTGCCAGCGGGACCGCCCCGAACGAAAAACTGTTTTTT
- | TRBJ2-5 | TRBV28 | TRBD1 | CASSSGGQETQYF | TGTGCCAGCAGCTCAGGGGGCCAAGAGACCCAGTACTTC
- | TRBJ2-2 | TRBV4-1 | - | CASSQDQSATKNTGELFF | TGCGCCAGCAGCCAAGATCAATCAGCGACTAAGAACACCGGGGAGCTGTTTTTT
- | TRBJ2-7 | TRBV4-1 | - | CASSQVDQAAYEQYF | TGCGCCAGCAGCCAAGTCGACCAGGCAGCCTACGAGCAGTACTTC
once | TRBJ1-5 | TRBV2 | - | CASRGAMGNQPQHF | TGTGCCAGCAGGGGAGCGATGGGCAATCAGCCCCAGCATTTT
- | TRBJ1-1 | TRBV5-6 | TRBD1 | CASSSPGQGNTEAFF | TGTGCCAGCAGCTCCCCGGGACAGGGAAACACTGAAGCTTTCTTT
- | TRBJ1-1 | TRBV19 | TRBD1 | CASTDRGYGTEAFF | TGTGCCAGTACGGACAGGGGGTATGGCACTGAAGCTTTCTTT
- | TRBJ1-5 | TRBV29-1 | - | CSAQQGWGNQPQHF | TGCAGCGCACAACAGGGATGGGGCAATCAGCCCCAGCATTTT
- | TRBJ2-2 | TRBV7-7 | - | CASSLENTGELFF | TGTGCCAGCAGCTTAGAGAACACCGGGGAGCTGTTTTTT
- | TRBJ1-1 | TRBV28 | - | CASSSDLFEAFF | TGTGCCAGCAGTTCGGACTTATTTGAAGCTTTCTTT
- | TRBJ2-7 | TRBV28 | - | CASRPEGSSYEQYF | TGTGCCAGCCGACCCGAGGGAAGCTCCTACGAGCAGTACTTC
- | TRBJ1-1 | TRBV11-2 | - | CASRRRAGNTEAFF | TGTGCCAGCAGACGGAGGGCAGGGAACACTGAAGCTTTCTTT
- | TRBJ2-6 | TRBV7-9 | - | CASSSKTLGSGANVLTF | TGTGCCAGCAGCTCTAAAACGTTGGGCTCTGGGGCCAACGTCCTGACTTTC
- | TRBJ2-7 | TRBV11-2 | - | CASSLNRPDYEQYF | TGTGCCAGCAGCTTAAATAGGCCTGACTACGAGCAGTACTTC
- | TRBJ2-7 | TRBV5-1 | - | CASSFDREVRDEQYF | TGCGCCAGCAGCTTCGACCGGGAAGTCAGAGACGAGCAGTACTTC
- | TRBJ2-7 | TRBV28 | - | CASSPQGLSSYEQYF | TGTGCCAGCAGCCCACAGGGACTTAGCTCCTACGAGCAGTACTTC
- | TRBJ1-5 | TRBV28 | TRBD1 | CASSPIRDSYSNQPQHF | TGTGCCAGCAGTCCCATCCGGGACAGCTATAGCAATCAGCCCCAGCATTTT
- | TRBJ2-3 | TRBV5-1 | - | CASSLEGAAGTDTQYF | TGCGCCAGCAGCTTGGAAGGGGCGGCAGGCACAGATACGCAGTATTTT
- | TRBJ2-3 | TRBV30 | - | CAWSGHRTDTQYF | TGTGCCTGGAGCGGACACCGCACAGATACGCAGTATTTT
- | TRBJ2-7 | TRBV28 | TRBD1 | CASGTGWYEQYF | TGTGCCAGCGGGACAGGGTGGTACGAGCAGTACTTC
- | TRBJ1-4 | TRBV9 | TRBD1 | CASSVYGTETGELFF | TGTGCCAGCAGCGTATATGGGACAGAGACTGGGGAACTGTTTTTT
- | TRBJ2-5 | TRBV7-9 | TRBD1 | CASSLAWDRQETQYF | TGTGCCAGCAGCTTGGCCTGGGACAGACAAGAGACCCAGTACTTC
- | TRBJ1-3 | TRBV2 | - | CASSSLHRGNTIYF | TGTGCCAGCAGTTCTCTGCATCGGGGAAACACCATATATTTT
- | TRBJ2-7 | TRBV7-9 | - | CASSPGTDVTYEQYF | TGTGCCAGCAGCCCTGGGACGGATGTTACCTACGAGCAGTACTTC
- | TRBJ2-7 | TRBV6-6 | TRBD2 | CASTRTSGNYEQYF | TGTGCCAGCACCCGAACTAGCGGGAACTACGAGCAGTACTTC
once | TRBJ2-7 | TRBV18 | - | CASTPGTGWSYEQYF | TGTGCCAGCACCCCAGGAACAGGGTGGTCCTACGAGCAGTACTTC
- | TRBJ2-5 | TRBV18 | - | CASSLRGETQYF | TGTGCCAGCTCACTGAGGGGTGAGACCCAGTACTTC
- | TRBJ1-4 | TRBV6-1 | - | CASCRGRLNEKLFF | TGTGCCAGCTGTCGAGGGCGTCTGAATGAAAAACTGTTTTTT
- | TRBJ1-2 | TRBV28 | - | CASSLSRILAGGYTF | TGTGCCAGCAGCCTCTCAAGGATACTTGCCGGGGGCTACACCTTC
- | TRBJ1-3 | TRBV9 | - | CASSGGGQGSSGNTIYF | TGTGCCAGCAGCGGAGGAGGGCAGGGGAGTTCTGGAAACACCATATATTTT
- | TRBJ2-7 | TRBV5-1 | TRBD2 | CASTSGRTYEQYF | TGCGCCAGCACTAGCGGGAGGACCTACGAGCAGTACTTC
- | TRBJ2-7 | TRBV7-2 | - | CASSLAAVDYEQYF | TGTGCCAGCAGCTTAGCTGCCGTAGACTACGAGCAGTACTTC
- | TRBJ2-7 | TRBV5-1 | TRBD2 | CASSFNSLAGTYEQYF | TGCGCCAGCAGCTTTAATTCTCTAGCGGGTACATACGAGCAGTACTTC
- | TRBJ2-7 | TRBV10-3 | TRBD1 | CAISSGQGGTYEQYF | TGTGCCATCAGCTCAGGACAGGGGGGTACCTACGAGCAGTACTTC
- | TRBJ1-1 | TRBV19 | - | CASSTPASPMNTEAFF | TGTGCCAGTAGTACCCCTGCCAGTCCCATGAACACTGAAGCTTTCTTT
- | TRBJ2-3 | TRBV10-3 | - | CAISRGTDTQYF | TGTGCCATCAGTCGTGGCACAGATACGCAGTATTTT
once | TRBJ2-7 | TRBV5-6 | TRBD2 | CASSRKGLSYEQYF | TGTGCCAGCAGTCGGAAGGGACTAAGCTACGAGCAGTACTTC